The 14 T cell receptor beta chains below all came from one sample that was sequenced in a study of blood T cell repertoires in COVID-19. Some clones are missing from TCRdb's copy, which holds only in-frame ones; the method was immunoSEQ multiplex PCR. The repertoire holds 65,000 to 70,000 clones, about nine tenths seen once, with roughly 5.2% in the top ten. The sample consisted of peripheral blood. These receptor sequences come from a man aged 50 to 59 with active COVID-19.

This clone was detected once. This chain joins TRBV7-2 and TRBJ2-2, with TRBD1 matching 8 bases. There are 14 residues in the CDR3. With 2 bases clipped from V and 5 bases from J, the junction kept 1 base outside the gene matches. In germline, CDR1 is SGHTA, CDR2 FQGNSA. The CDR3 DNA reads as TGTGCCAGCAGCTTACAGGGGGCGACCGGGGAGCTGTTTTTT. It yields the protein CASSLQGATGELFF.

The chain combines TRBV11-2 with TRBJ1-2; D is ambiguous. V lost 0 bases, J lost 8 bases, and 10 bases lay in between. Germline V CDR1 and CDR2: SGHAT, FQNNGV. CDR3 length: 13 residues. The CDR3: CASSLDREWGYTF. CDR3 DNA sequence: TGTGCCAGCAGCTTAGACCGGGAATGGGGCTACACCTTC.

This chain connects TRBV28 to TRBJ2-7; 12 positions agree with TRBD2. The J segment lost 0 bases and the V segment lost 7 bases, leaving 19 bases of the junction unmatched. The CDR3 is 20 amino acids. Germline V CDR1 and CDR2: MDHEN, SYDVKM. The CDR3 DNA reads as TGTGCCAGCACTTCGCCTCGAGGGACTAGCGGGCCGGGGAGCTCCTACGAGCAGTACTTC. The encoded protein is CASTSPRGTSGPGSSYEQYF.

J is TRBJ1-6 and V is TRBV28; 8 nucleotides agree with TRBD1. The CDR3 loop spans 15 amino acids. Trimming removed 4 bases from V and 7 bases from J; junction bases left unmatched: 6. Germline lookup yields CDR1 MDHEN and CDR2 SYDVKM. The CDR3 DNA reads TGTGCCAGCAGTTACATCAGGACAGGGAATTCACCCCTCCACTTT. Translation: CASSYIRTGNSPLHF.

The chain joins TRBV28 to TRBJ1-2; 7 bases are a match to TRBD1. The CDR3 consists of 15 residues. Germline V gives CDR1 MDHEN, CDR2 SYDVKM. V gave up 2 bases and J gave up 3 bases; unmatched junction bases: 6. CDR3 sequence reads: CASSLRAGGHYGYTF. CDR3 DNA sequence: TGTGCCAGCAGTTTACGGGCAGGGGGACACTATGGCTACACCTTC.

V gene TRBV12-3 or TRBV12-4 combines with J gene TRBJ1-1, with D possibly being TRBD1 (6 bases). Trimming took 6 bases from V and 2 from J, leaving 10 bases between them. CDR3 length: 13 residues. The CDR3 sequence: CASRPGVNTEAFF. Written as DNA, the CDR3 is TGTGCCAGCAGACCAGGGGTTAACACTGAAGCTTTCTTT.

The V gene is TRBV18, the J gene TRBJ2-5; no reliable D call. V was cut by 1 base and J by 2 bases, with 14 bases left in between. The CDR3 covers 16 residues. The germline CDR1 and CDR2 sequences are KGHSH and LQKENI. The CDR3 DNA follows: TGTGCCAGCTCACCACGGAGAAACCGGCTGCAAGAGACCCAGTACTTC. The encoded protein is CASSPRRNRLQETQYF.

CDR3 loop: CASSAGNEQFF. CDR3 nucleotides: TGTGCCAGCTCTGCAGGGAATGAGCAGTTCTTC. The chain combines TRBV6-5 with TRBJ2-1; a weak D match, TRBD1 (5 bases). Between the trimmed V and J ends, which lost 8 bases and 7 bases, there was a span of 9 bases. Germline V lookup: CDR1 MNHEY, CDR2 SVGAGI. CDR3 length equals 11 residues.

A remark on this clone: A junction boundary mismatches the germline segment, possibly from a read error. J is TRBJ2-5 and V is TRBV6-1; 8 bases agree with TRBD1. Germline loops: CDR1 MNHNS, CDR2 SASEGT. The CDR3 spans 14 residues. CDR3 protein: CASTEEVDRALEYF. For the CDR3, the DNA is TGTGCCAGCACTGAAGAGGTGGACAGGGCATTAGAGTACTTC.

CDR3 residues: CASSLVAGARYNEQFF. In DNA form, the CDR3 reads TGTGCCAGCAGCTTAGTTGCGGGAGCTCGTTACAATGAGCAGTTCTTC. This chain connects TRBV11-3 to TRBJ2-1; 7 bases fit TRBD2. CDR1 SGHNT and CDR2 YENEEA come from the germline V gene. The V gene end was trimmed by 1 base and the J gene end by 4 bases; junction bases not matched to a gene: 7. The CDR3 extends over 16 amino acids.

This clone was detected only a few times. CDR3 protein: CASSSPGGGNQPQHF. In DNA form, the CDR3 reads TGTGCCAGCAGCTCCCCGGGCGGGGGCAATCAGCCCCAGCATTTT. This sequence joins TRBV6-6 and TRBJ1-5; D uncertain. Germline V gives CDR1 MNHNY, CDR2 SVGAGI (reference sequence). V lost 6 bases and J 2 bases, leaving 14 bases between the germline ends. The length of the CDR3 is 15 residues.

The J gene is TRBJ1-6, the V gene TRBV30; 7 positions match TRBD1. There are 12 residues in the CDR3. V trimming: 5 bases; J trimming: 8 bases; junction bases outside the gene matches: 3. In germline, CDR1 is GTSNPN, CDR2 SVGIG (reference sequence). In DNA, the CDR3 is TGTGCCTGGTGGGACAGATATTCACCCCTCCACTTT. It is translated as CAWWDRYSPLHF. Using reference TRBV30 and TRBJ1-6 for the parts outside the CDR3, the full variable domain is SQTIHQWPATLVQPVGSPLSLECTVEGTSNPNLYWYRQAAGRGLQLLFYSVGIGQISSEVPQNLSASRPQDRQFILSSKKLLLSDSGFYLCAWWDRYSPLHFGNGTRLTVT.

This clone has only one observation. The chain has TRBV6-2 or TRBV6-3 and TRBJ2-1; 10 positions match TRBD1. Germline V gene lookup returns CDR1 MNHEY and CDR2 SVGEGT. The CDR3 is made up of 15 amino acids. V shed 5 bases, J shed 1 base, and the junction held 2 bases outside the gene matches. The CDR3 DNA reads TGTGCCAGCAGTGGGGGACAGGGGTCCTACAATGAGCAGTTCTTC. Amino acid sequence: CASSGGQGSYNEQFF.

V gene TRBV10-3 combines with J gene TRBJ1-1; weak D call: TRBD1 (6 bases). The germline gives CDR1 ENHRY, CDR2 SYGVKD. The CDR3 runs to 14 residues. V lost 6 bases, J lost 0 bases, and 11 bases lay in between. DNA for the CDR3: TGTGCCATCAGGGGGGCGGGGGTGAACACTGAAGCTTTCTTT. Translated, it gives CAIRGAGVNTEAFF.